A selection of T cell receptor beta chains follows, all from one sample in a study of blood T cell repertoires in COVID-19. Profiling relied on immunoSEQ multiplex PCR, and the TCRdb table lists in-frame clones only, not all of them. The sample includes 130,000 to 150,000 clones, about 89% of them seen just once. Sequenced input: peripheral blood. The receptors were sampled from a man aged 45-60 years who had recovered from COVID-19. Both conserved end residues are part of each CDR3. A D gene is named only where the DNA matches it firmly. Size is stated for part of the rows, as once, few or many counts, or as a class when the clone is expanded.

len	v_gene	d_gene	abundance	j_gene	CDR3aa	CDR3nt
14	TRBV9	TRBD2	-	TRBJ2-5	CASGTGGGTETQYF	TGTGCCAGCGGGACTGGCGGGGGGACAGAGACCCAGTACTTC
15	TRBV5-5	TRBD1	-	TRBJ1-2	CASSLTGQGSYGYTF	TGTGCCAGCAGCTTGACGGGACAGGGGTCCTATGGCTACACCTTC
16	TRBV11-3	-	-	TRBJ2-1	CASSLWDTISYNEQFF	TGTGCCAGCAGCTTATGGGACACCATATCCTACAATGAGCAGTTCTTC
17	TRBV6-2/TRBV6-3	TRBD1	-	TRBJ1-1	CASSYLPGGMDDTEAFF	TGTGCCAGCAGTTATCTCCCAGGGGGTATGGATGACACTGAAGCTTTCTTT
13	TRBV4-2	-	-	TRBJ1-1	CASSQGGIPEAFF	TGTGCCAGCAGCCAAGGAGGCATCCCTGAAGCTTTCTTT
17	TRBV4-1	TRBD1	-	TRBJ1-6	CASSQGGKGATNSPLHF	TGCGCCAGCAGCCAAGGAGGCAAGGGGGCGACTAATTCACCCCTCCACTTT
14	TRBV6-1	TRBD1	-	TRBJ2-1	CASSELNRGNEQFF	TGTGCCAGCAGTGAATTGAACAGGGGAAATGAGCAGTTCTTC
13	TRBV29-1	-	-	TRBJ1-2	CSVRTETNYGYTF	TGCAGCGTCCGGACAGAGACTAACTATGGCTACACCTTC
13	TRBV30	-	-	TRBJ2-7	CAWKRPSSYEQYF	TGTGCCTGGAAACGTCCCAGCTCCTACGAGCAGTACTTC
13	TRBV7-9	TRBD2	-	TRBJ2-6	CATGGSGANVLTF	TGTGCCACGGGAGGCTCTGGGGCCAACGTCCTGACTTTC
14	TRBV5-1	TRBD1	once	TRBJ1-1	CASSRDRVVTEAFF	TGCGCCAGCAGCCGTGACAGGGTTGTGACTGAAGCTTTCTTT
13	TRBV2	TRBD1	-	TRBJ2-7	CASSGTGAYEQYF	TGTGCCAGCAGTGGGACAGGCGCCTACGAGCAGTACTTC
14	TRBV3-1/TRBV3-2	-	few	TRBJ2-3	CASSQDRGTDTQYF	TGTGCCAGCAGCCAAGATAGGGGGACAGATACGCAGTATTTT
17	TRBV9	-	-	TRBJ1-6	CASSVAPRQTNNSPLHF	TGTGCCAGCAGCGTAGCCCCGAGACAGACCAATAATTCACCCCTCCACTTT
16	TRBV2	TRBD1	-	TRBJ2-6	CARSGTGGFGANVLTF	TGTGCCAGATCCGGGACAGGGGGTTTTGGGGCCAACGTCCTGACTTTC
14	TRBV15	-	few	TRBJ1-5	CATSRDRVGQPQHF	TGTGCCACCAGCAGAGACAGGGTGGGCCAGCCCCAGCATTTT
15	TRBV7-3	-	once	TRBJ2-1	CASSKGRSGVNEQFF	TGTGCCAGCAGCAAAGGCCGGTCGGGGGTGAATGAGCAGTTCTTC
14	TRBV5-5	TRBD1	-	TRBJ1-2	CASSLEDRGYGYTF	TGTGCCAGCAGCTTAGAGGACAGGGGGTATGGCTACACCTTC
17	TRBV11-2	TRBD1	-	TRBJ1-1	CASSLFWTGNQDTEAFF	TGTGCCAGCAGCTTATTTTGGACAGGGAATCAGGACACTGAAGCTTTCTTT
14	TRBV29-1	-	-	TRBJ1-1	CSVDGGTANTEAFF	TGCAGCGTTGATGGAGGGACGGCGAACACTGAAGCTTTCTTT
14	TRBV5-1	-	-	TRBJ2-3	CASSLAQGPDTQYF	TGCGCCAGCAGCTTGGCACAGGGTCCAGATACGCAGTATTTT
16	TRBV28	TRBD1	-	TRBJ1-1	CASSQGQGGWRTEAFF	TGTGCCAGCAGTCAAGGACAGGGCGGGTGGAGAACTGAAGCTTTCTTT
14	TRBV5-5	-	-	TRBJ1-4	CASSLGQQNEKLFF	TGTGCCAGCAGCTTGGGACAGCAAAATGAAAAACTGTTTTTT
14	TRBV27	-	-	TRBJ1-2	CASRLMGARGGYTF	TGTGCCAGCAGGCTCATGGGGGCCCGGGGCGGCTACACCTTC
16	TRBV7-2	-	few	TRBJ1-1	CASSSGNRDGKTEAFF	TGTGCCAGCAGCTCAGGGAACAGGGATGGAAAAACTGAAGCTTTCTTT
17	TRBV18	TRBD1	-	TRBJ1-5	CASSRGTGGTGNQPQHF	TGTGCCAGCTCACGAGGGACAGGGGGCACCGGGAATCAGCCCCAGCATTTT
15	TRBV5-1	TRBD1	-	TRBJ1-1	CASSLLQGARTEAFF	TGCGCCAGCAGCCTTCTACAGGGGGCGCGGACTGAAGCTTTCTTT
16	TRBV15	TRBD1	-	TRBJ1-5	CATSSSGQGAGQPQHF	TGTGCCACCAGCTCCTCGGGGCAGGGGGCAGGTCAGCCCCAGCATTTT
14	TRBV29-1	TRBD2	-	TRBJ2-1	CSVGTSGVYNEQFF	TGCAGCGTTGGGACTAGCGGGGTATACAATGAGCAGTTCTTC
11	TRBV20-1	-	-	TRBJ1-6	CSASMVTSLHF	TGCAGTGCTAGTATGGTAACATCCCTCCACTTT
13	TRBV7-2	-	-	TRBJ2-1	CASSSRVADEQFF	TGTGCCAGCAGCTCCAGGGTAGCCGATGAGCAGTTCTTC
16	TRBV4-1	TRBD1	-	TRBJ1-1	CASSLGTGVGDTEAFF	TGCGCCAGCAGCCTAGGGACAGGGGTTGGGGACACTGAAGCTTTCTTT
14	TRBV11-2	-	-	TRBJ1-5	CASSLGGGPQPQHF	TGTGCCAGCAGCTTAGGGGGGGGTCCGCAGCCCCAGCATTTT
18	TRBV30	TRBD1	-	TRBJ1-4	CAWKTRGTGRATNEKLFF	TGTGCCTGGAAGACCAGGGGGACAGGGAGGGCAACTAATGAAAAACTGTTTTTT
15	TRBV5-1	TRBD2	few	TRBJ2-1	CASSPTSGGYNEQFF	TGCGCCAGCAGCCCCACTAGCGGGGGGTACAATGAGCAGTTCTTC
16	TRBV5-4	TRBD2	-	TRBJ2-3	CASSLALGLRKDTQYF	TGTGCCAGCAGCTTGGCACTGGGACTACGGAAAGATACGCAGTATTTT
18	TRBV11-2	TRBD1	-	TRBJ1-2	CASSSVGLGTGRNYGYTF	TGTGCCAGCAGCTCCGTAGGGTTAGGGACAGGGAGAAACTATGGCTACACCTTC
14	TRBV6-5	-	-	TRBJ1-5	CASILDRLNQPQHF	TGTGCCAGCATTCTCGACAGGTTGAATCAGCCCCAGCATTTT
15	TRBV6-5	TRBD1	-	TRBJ1-1	CASSSTTGRGAEAFF	TGTGCCAGCAGTTCCACGACAGGGCGGGGTGCTGAAGCTTTCTTT
15	TRBV7-9	-	-	TRBJ2-1	CASSLFTQGRNEQFF	TGTGCCAGCAGCTTATTTACGCAGGGTCGGAATGAGCAGTTCTTC
17	TRBV5-4	TRBD1	-	TRBJ1-1	CASSDRTGSVMNTEAFF	TGTGCCAGCAGCGATAGGACAGGATCCGTGATGAACACTGAAGCTTTCTTT
16	TRBV11-2	-	-	TRBJ1-2	CASSLDRVQGYYGYTF	TGTGCCAGCAGCTTAGATCGGGTACAGGGATACTATGGCTACACCTTC